Listed below are T cell receptor beta chains from one sample, sequenced in a study of T cell changes during pregnancy in multiple sclerosis. Sequenced by immunoSEQ multiplex PCR; TCRdb stores in-frame clones only, minus some. The profile shows tens of thousands of clones, roughly 93% of them singletons. The sample consisted of CD8+ T cells from peripheral blood mononuclear cells, taken in the third trimester of pregnancy. These receptors originate from a female donor with multiple sclerosis, enrolled in a pregnancy study. Each CDR3 is given with its conserved first and last residue. A D gene is named only where the DNA matches it firmly. For some rows the clone size is stated as once, few or many, or as a class when expanded; others skip it.

>TRBV5-1|TRBJ1-1|.|TRBD1
TGCGCCAGCAGCTCCGACAGGGGTATGAACACTGAAGCTTTCTTT
CASSSDRGMNTEAFF
>TRBV15|TRBJ1-5|.|TRBD1
TGTGCCACCAGCCCCCAGGGGGCTAGCAATCAGCCCCAGCATTTT
CATSPQGASNQPQHF
>TRBV5-6|TRBJ2-1|.|TRBD2
TGTGCCAGCAGCTTGCCTCCGGGACTAGCGGGAGGAAAGGGTGAGCAGTTCTTC
CASSLPPGLAGGKGEQFF
>TRBV19|TRBJ1-5|.|.
TGTGCCAGTAGTATAAGGGGAAGTCAGCCCCAGCATTTT
CASSIRGSQPQHF
>TRBV7-3|TRBJ2-1|.|TRBD2
TGTGCCAGCAGCTTGACCTCTAGCGGGAGTCAGTTCTTC
CASSLTSSGSQFF
>TRBV5-4|TRBJ2-5|.|.
TGTGCCAGCAGCTTCGAGACAGCCCAAGAGACCCAGTACTTC
CASSFETAQETQYF
>TRBV5-5|TRBJ1-2|.|.
TGTGCCAGCAGCTCCGACAGGTCGAACTATGGCTACACCTTC
CASSSDRSNYGYTF
>TRBV27|TRBJ1-2|.|.
TGTGCCAGCAGCCCCGGGAGCGACTATGGCTACACCTTC
CASSPGSDYGYTF
>TRBV28|TRBJ1-1|.|TRBD1
TGTGCCAGCAGGACAGGGGTGGTAAACACTGAAGCTTTCTTT
CASRTGVVNTEAFF
>TRBV7-9|TRBJ2-7|.|TRBD2
TGTGCCAGCACTCCTAGCGGGAGGTGGGAGCAGTACTTC
CASTPSGRWEQYF
>TRBV29-1|TRBJ1-2|.|.
TGCAGCGTATCACACAGGCGCGCTAACTATGGCTACACCTTC
CSVSHRRANYGYTF
>TRBV5-4|TRBJ1-1|.|.
TGTGCCAGCAGCGGGGGAGGAGGCACTGAAGCTTTCTTT
CASSGGGGTEAFF
>TRBV7-3|TRBJ2-1|.|.
TGTGCCAGCAGCTTAGCGGGGTCCTACAATGAGCAGTTCTTC
CASSLAGSYNEQFF
>TRBV4-1|TRBJ2-7|.|.
TGCGCCAGCAGCCATTCCCACTACGAGCAGTACTTC
CASSHSHYEQYF
>TRBV2|TRBJ2-2|.|TRBD1
TGTGCCAGCAGTGAAAGGGGGACAGACCTCACCGGGGAGCTGTTTTTT
CASSERGTDLTGELFF
>TRBV28|TRBJ2-7|.|.
TGTGCCAGCAGTTACTCCCGGACAGACGAGCAGTACTTC
CASSYSRTDEQYF
>TRBV4-3|TRBJ2-7|.|TRBD1
TGCGCCAGCAGCCAGGTGACAGGGAAGGGCTACGAGCAGTACTTC
CASSQVTGKGYEQYF
>TRBV27|TRBJ2-1|once|TRBD2
TGTGCCAGCAGTTTATCGGGGACTAGGATCGTCAATGAGCAGTTCTTC
CASSLSGTRIVNEQFF
>TRBV27|TRBJ2-7|.|TRBD1
TGTGCCAGCAGTCCCGGGACAGGGTACTACGAGCAGTACTTC
CASSPGTGYYEQYF
>TRBV7-9|TRBJ2-7|.|TRBD1
TGTGCCAGCAGCCTACCGACAGGGGGGACCTACGAGCAGTACTTC
CASSLPTGGTYEQYF
>TRBV10-2|TRBJ2-2|.|TRBD2
TGCGCCAGCAGTTTTAGCGGGAGCGCCGGGGAGCTGTTTTTT
CASSFSGSAGELFF
>TRBV19|TRBJ1-5|few|.
TGTGCCAGTATGTTCGCGGATTATAGCAATCAGCCCCAGCATTTT
CASMFADYSNQPQHF
>TRBV9|TRBJ1-5|.|TRBD1
TGTGCCAGCAGTTCGGGCAGGGGGCACCAGCCCCAGCATTTT
CASSSGRGHQPQHF
>TRBV6-1|TRBJ1-4|few|TRBD1
TGTGCCAGCAGTGCCCCGGGACAGGGGTTTGAAAAACTGTTTTTT
CASSAPGQGFEKLFF
>TRBV7-3|TRBJ1-2|.|TRBD1
TGTGCCAGCAGCTCGGGACAGAGACCCTATGGCTACACCTTC
CASSSGQRPYGYTF
>TRBV19|TRBJ2-7|.|TRBD2
TGTGCCAGTAGGCCGGGGCTAGCGGACGCCTACGAGCAGTACTTC
CASRPGLADAYEQYF
>TRBV11-2|TRBJ2-7|.|.
TGTGCCAGCAGCCCCCTGCGGACCTACGAGCAGTACTTC
CASSPLRTYEQYF
>TRBV7-9|TRBJ2-1|.|.
TGTGCCAGCAGCTTTATACAGGCCTTATACAATGAGCAGTTCTTC
CASSFIQALYNEQFF
>TRBV10-3|TRBJ1-1|.|TRBD1
TGTGCCATCTCGACAGGGTACAAGGCGACTGAAGCTTTCTTT
CAISTGYKATEAFF
>TRBV28|TRBJ2-3|.|TRBD2
TGTGCCAGCAGTTTCTTTGGACTAGCGGGAGATAGCACAGATACGCAGTATTTT
CASSFFGLAGDSTDTQYF
>TRBV19|TRBJ1-4|.|.
TGTGCCAGTAGTATCGGTCTAACTAATGAAAAACTGTTTTTT
CASSIGLTNEKLFF
>TRBV28|TRBJ2-7|.|TRBD2
TGTGCCAGCAGTTTAGGATGGGGAGGGGACTACGAGCAGTACTTC
CASSLGWGGDYEQYF